This T cell receptor (beta chain) emerged from a study of cytomegalovirus exposure and HLA in healthy donors. Germline V CDR1 and CDR2: LNHDA, SQIVND (reference sequence). Trimming left V 6 bases short and J 0 bases short, with 18 bases between. CDR3 length: 17 amino acids. Study-level points and caveats: TCR beta sequences reportedly predicted most subjects' HLA-A and HLA-B alleles accurately. Listed as cytomegalovirus-associated were 150 to 200 TCR beta chains. CMV antigen specificity of a few CMV-associated chains was confirmed in vitro.

The PCR contained 60 Vbeta and 13 Jbeta primers. This table comes from immunoSEQ multiplex PCR, and its TCRdb copy is limited to in-frame clones, with some not included. Among roughly 190,000 clones, 77% were seen once, and the ten largest hold approximately 2%. Turning to this clone: Antigen: not known.

This TCR derives from a woman aged 25 to 39 in good health and CMV-seropositive. This sequence joins TRBV19 and TRBJ1-5; D perhaps matches TRBD1 (5 bases). The sequencing sample was made of PBMCs. DNA for the CDR3: TGTGCCAGTAGCCCTCACGCCAGGGAATATAGCAATCAGCCCCAGCATTTT. Translated, it gives CASSPHAREYSNQPQHF.